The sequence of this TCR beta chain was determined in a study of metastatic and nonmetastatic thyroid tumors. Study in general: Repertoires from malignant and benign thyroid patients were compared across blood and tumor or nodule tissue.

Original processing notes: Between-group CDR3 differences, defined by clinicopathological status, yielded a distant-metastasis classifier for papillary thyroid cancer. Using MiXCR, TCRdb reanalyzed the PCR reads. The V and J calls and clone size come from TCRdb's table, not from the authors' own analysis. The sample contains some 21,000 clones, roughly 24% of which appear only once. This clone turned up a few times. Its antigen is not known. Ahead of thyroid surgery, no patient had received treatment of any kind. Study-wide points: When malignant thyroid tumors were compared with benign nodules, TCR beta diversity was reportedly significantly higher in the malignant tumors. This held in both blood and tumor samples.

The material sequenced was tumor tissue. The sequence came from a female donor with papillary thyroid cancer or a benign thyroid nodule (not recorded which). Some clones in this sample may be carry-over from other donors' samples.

CDR3 nucleotide sequence: TGTGCCAGCAGCTTAAGACAGGGGGCGGATGAGCAGTTCTTC. This gives the protein CASSLRQGADEQFF. V is TRBV28 and J is TRBJ2-1, with 10 bases that match TRBD1. CDR3 size: 14 residues. CDR1 and CDR2 from the germline V gene are MDHEN and SYDVKM. V was clipped by 6 bases and J by 8 bases; unmatched bases: 7.